The present T cell receptor beta chain was sequenced within a study of blood T cell repertoires in COVID-19. Background on the study: Sites in the United States, Italy and Spain provided acute and convalescent COVID-19 samples.

Allocation to cohorts depended on clinical history reported by the participants. V was trimmed by 6 bases and J by 3 bases, leaving 12 bases between them. Germline V gene data show CDR1 as SQVTM and CDR2 as ANQGSEA. This CDR3 is built from 13 residues. Some clones are missing from TCRdb's copy, which holds only in-frame ones; the method was immunoSEQ multiplex PCR. Here the sample spans about 270,000 clones, approximately 89% being singletons. In this sample, this clone turned up once. The rearrangement uses TRBV29-1 and TRBJ1-5; no clear D gene. The receptor's source is a woman aged 40 to 49 with acute COVID-19. The sequencing input was PBMCs or T cells enriched from blood (not recorded which). In DNA form, the CDR3 reads TGCAGCGTCTCTGACGGACTCAATCAGCCCCAGCATTTT. This gives the protein CSVSDGLNQPQHF. The full variable domain, with the rest looked up from reference TRBV29-1 and TRBJ1-5, is SAVISQKPSRDICQRGTSLTIQCQVDSQVTMMFWYRQQPGQSLTLIATANQGSEATYESGFVIDKFPISRPNLTFSTLTVSNMSPEDSSIYLCSVSDGLNQPQHFGDGTRLSIL.